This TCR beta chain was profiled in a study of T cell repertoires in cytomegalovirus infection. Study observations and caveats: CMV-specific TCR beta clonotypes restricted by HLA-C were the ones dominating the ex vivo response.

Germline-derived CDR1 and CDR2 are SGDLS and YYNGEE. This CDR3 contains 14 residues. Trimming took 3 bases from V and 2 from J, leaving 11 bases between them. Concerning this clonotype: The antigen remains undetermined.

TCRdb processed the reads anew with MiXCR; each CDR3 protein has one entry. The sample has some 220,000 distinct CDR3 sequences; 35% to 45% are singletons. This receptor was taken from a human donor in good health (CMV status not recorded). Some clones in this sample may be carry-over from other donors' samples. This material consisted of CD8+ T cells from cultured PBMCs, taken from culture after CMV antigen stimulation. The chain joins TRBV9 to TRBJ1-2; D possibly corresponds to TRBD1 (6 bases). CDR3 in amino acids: CASSGTGINYGYTF. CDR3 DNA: TGTGCCAGCAGCGGTACAGGGATCAACTATGGCTACACCTTC. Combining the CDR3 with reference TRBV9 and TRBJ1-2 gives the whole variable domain DSGVTQTPKHLITATGQRVTLRCSPRSGDLSVYWYQQSLDQGLQFLIQYYNGEERAKGNILERFSAQQFPDLHSELNLSSLELGDSALYFCASSGTGINYGYTFGSGTRLTVV.